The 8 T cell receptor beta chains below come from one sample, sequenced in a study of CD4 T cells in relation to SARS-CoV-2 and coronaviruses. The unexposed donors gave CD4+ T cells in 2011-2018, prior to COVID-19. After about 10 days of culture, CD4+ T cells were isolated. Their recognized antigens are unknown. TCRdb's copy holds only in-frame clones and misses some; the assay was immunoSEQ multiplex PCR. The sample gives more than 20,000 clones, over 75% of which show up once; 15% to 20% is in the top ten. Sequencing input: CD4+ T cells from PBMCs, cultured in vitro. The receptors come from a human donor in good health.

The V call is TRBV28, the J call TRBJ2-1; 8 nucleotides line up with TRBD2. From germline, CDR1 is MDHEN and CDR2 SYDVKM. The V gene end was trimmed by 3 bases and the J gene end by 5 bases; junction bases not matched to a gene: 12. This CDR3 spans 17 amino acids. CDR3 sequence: CASSFHGPSGFDNEQFF. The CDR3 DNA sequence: TGTGCCAGCAGTTTTCATGGGCCTAGCGGGTTCGACAATGAGCAGTTCTTC.

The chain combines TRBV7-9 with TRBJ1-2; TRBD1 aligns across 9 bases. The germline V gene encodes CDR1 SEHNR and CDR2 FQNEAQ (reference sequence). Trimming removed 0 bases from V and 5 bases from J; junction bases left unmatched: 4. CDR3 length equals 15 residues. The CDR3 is CASSLAHGTGYGYTF. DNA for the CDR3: TGTGCCAGCAGCTTAGCGCACGGGACAGGGTATGGCTACACCTTC.

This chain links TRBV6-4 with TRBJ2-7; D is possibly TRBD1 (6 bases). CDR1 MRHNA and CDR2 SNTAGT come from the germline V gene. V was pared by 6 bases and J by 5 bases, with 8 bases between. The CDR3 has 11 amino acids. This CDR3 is CASRTGHEQYF. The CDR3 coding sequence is TGTGCCAGCAGGACAGGACACGAGCAGTACTTC.

CDR3 nucleotides: TGTGCCAGCAGCACCCAAACAGGGTGGAGGGCCAATGAGCAGTTCTTC. It translates to CASSTQTGWRANEQFF. The chain carries TRBV7-9 and TRBJ2-1; perhaps D is TRBD1 or TRBD2 (6 bases each). Germline V gives CDR1 SEHNR, CDR2 FQNEAQ (reference sequence). V gave up 5 bases and J gave up 6 bases, with 20 bases separating them. This CDR3 region has 16 residues.

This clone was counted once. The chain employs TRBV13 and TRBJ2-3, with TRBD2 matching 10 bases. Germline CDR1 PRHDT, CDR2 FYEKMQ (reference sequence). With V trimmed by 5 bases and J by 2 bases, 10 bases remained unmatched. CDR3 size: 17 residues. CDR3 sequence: CASSTLAGAGPTDTQYF. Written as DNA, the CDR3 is TGTGCCAGCAGCACCCTAGCGGGAGCTGGGCCCACAGATACGCAGTATTTT.

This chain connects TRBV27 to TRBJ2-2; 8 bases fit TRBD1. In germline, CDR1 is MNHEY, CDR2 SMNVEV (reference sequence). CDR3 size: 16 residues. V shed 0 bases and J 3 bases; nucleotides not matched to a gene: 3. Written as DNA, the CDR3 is TGTGCCAGCAGTTTATCGCGGACAGGGCACACCGGGGAGCTGTTTTTT. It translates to CASSLSRTGHTGELFF.

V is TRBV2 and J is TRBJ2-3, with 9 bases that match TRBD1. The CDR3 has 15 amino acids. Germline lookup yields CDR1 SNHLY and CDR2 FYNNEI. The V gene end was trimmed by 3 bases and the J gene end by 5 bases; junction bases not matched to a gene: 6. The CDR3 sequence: CASSDWTGERDTQYF. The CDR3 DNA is TGTGCCAGCAGTGATTGGACAGGGGAAAGAGATACGCAGTATTTT. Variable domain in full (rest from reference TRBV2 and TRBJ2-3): EPEVTQTPSHQVTQMGQEVILRCVPISNHLYFYWYRQILGQKVEFLVSFYNNEISEKSEIFDDQFSVERPDGSNFTLKIRSTKLEDSAMYFCASSDWTGERDTQYFGPGTRLTVL.

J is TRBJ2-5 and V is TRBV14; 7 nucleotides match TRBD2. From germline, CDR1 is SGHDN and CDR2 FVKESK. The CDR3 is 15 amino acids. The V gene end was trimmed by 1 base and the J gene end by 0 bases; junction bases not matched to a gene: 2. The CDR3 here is CASSQGTRHQETQYF. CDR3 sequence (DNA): TGTGCCAGCAGCCAAGGGACTAGACACCAAGAGACCCAGTACTTC.